This TCR beta chain stems from a study of PD-1 blockade in classical Hodgkin lymphoma. The overall study: Intravenous delivery of nivolumab at 3 mg/kg to patients occurred every 2 weeks.

Concerning this clone itself: Its antigen is not known.

Overall study findings and caveats: Sources of repertoire differences remain undefined, possibly disease activity or prior therapy.

This table comes from immunoSEQ multiplex PCR, and its TCRdb copy is limited to in-frame clones, with some not included. The table lists about 97,000 clones, about 89% of them singletons. Autologous stem cell transplantation was followed by relapse in every patient, and brentuximab vedotin exposure varied. Germline V gene data show CDR1 as SGHRS and CDR2 as YFSETQ. J lost 2 bases, V lost 3 bases, and 11 bases had no gene match. The CDR3 runs to 17 residues. The V gene is TRBV5-1, the J gene TRBJ2-3, with 8 bases aligning to TRBD1. The source was peripheral blood mononuclear cells (PBMCs), collected before the second cycle of nivolumab. This TCR came from a human donor with classical Hodgkin lymphoma. The CDR3 nucleotides are TGCGCCAGCAGCTGGGACTCAGGGGGCGCCTCCACAGATACGCAGTATTTT. It specifies CASSWDSGGASTDTQYF.